This TCR beta chain was captured by sequencing in a study of long-term antiretroviral therapy in people with HIV. Whole-study results and caveats: Clones that had undergone expansion before ART prevailed in the repertoire throughout all time points.

CDR3 length: 18 amino acids. The germline CDR1 and CDR2 sequences are LGHNA and YSLEER. The junction had 5 bases not matched to a gene; V was cut back by 0 bases and J by 2 bases. Survey level was the resolution at which the v3.0 immunoSEQ assay ran. Profiling relied on immunoSEQ multiplex PCR, and the TCRdb table lists in-frame clones only, not all of them. The data hold roughly 42,000 clones, with roughly 85% observed a single time. To note about this clone: Its cognate antigen is unknown.

The sequencing used unsorted PBMCs, collected 3.1 years after starting antiretroviral therapy. V gene TRBV4-3 combines with J gene TRBJ2-3, with 13 bases that match TRBD2. The sequence was collected from a woman between 45 and 65 years old with HIV. The DNA of the CDR3 is TGCGCCAGCAGCCAAGACCGACTAGCGGGGGGAACCACAGATACGCAGTATTTT. Its protein product is CASSQDRLAGGTTDTQYF.